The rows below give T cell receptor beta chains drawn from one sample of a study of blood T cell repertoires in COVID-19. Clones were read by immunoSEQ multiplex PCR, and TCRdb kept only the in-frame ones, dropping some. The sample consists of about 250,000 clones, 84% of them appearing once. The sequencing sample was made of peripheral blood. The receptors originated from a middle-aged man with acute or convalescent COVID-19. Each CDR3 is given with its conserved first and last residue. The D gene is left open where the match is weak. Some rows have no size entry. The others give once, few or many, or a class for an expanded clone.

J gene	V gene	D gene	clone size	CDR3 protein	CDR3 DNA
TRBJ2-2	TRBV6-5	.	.	CASSQLEHTGELFF	TGTGCCAGCAGTCAACTAGAGCACACCGGGGAGCTGTTTTTT
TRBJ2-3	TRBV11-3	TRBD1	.	CASSHPHTGADTQYF	TGTGCCAGCAGCCATCCTCATACAGGGGCAGATACGCAGTATTTT
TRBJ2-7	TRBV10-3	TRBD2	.	CAISESSGRVSYEQYF	TGTGCCATCAGTGAGAGTAGCGGGAGGGTTTCCTACGAGCAGTACTTC
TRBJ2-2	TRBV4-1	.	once	CASSRGRGNTGELFF	TGCGCCAGCAGCCGGGGAAGGGGAAACACCGGGGAGCTGTTTTTT
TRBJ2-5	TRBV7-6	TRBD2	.	CASSLDSGGRSQYF	TGTGCCAGCAGCTTAGACAGCGGGGGGAGGTCCCAGTACTTC
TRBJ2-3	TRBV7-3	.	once	CASSSAGGSDTQYF	TGTGCCAGCAGCTCAGCCGGGGGTTCAGATACGCAGTATTTT
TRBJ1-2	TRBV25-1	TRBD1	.	CASTGTGGISYGYTF	TGTGCCAGCACCGGGACAGGGGGAATTTCCTATGGCTACACCTTC
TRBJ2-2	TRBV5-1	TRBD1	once	CASSMTGVENTGELFF	TGCGCCAGCAGCATGACAGGGGTCGAGAACACCGGGGAGCTGTTTTTT
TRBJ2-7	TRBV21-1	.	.	CASGSGGGLYEQYF	TGTGCCAGCGGCTCCGGGGGGGGGCTCTACGAGCAGTACTTC
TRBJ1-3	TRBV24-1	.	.	CATSDGAEMSPCGNTIYF	TGTGCCACCAGTGATGGGGCGGAGATGAGTCCCTGTGGAAACACCATATATTTT
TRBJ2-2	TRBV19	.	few	CASTGDTGELFF	TGTGCCAGTACCGGGGACACCGGGGAGCTGTTTTTT
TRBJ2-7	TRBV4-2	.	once	CASSQGGQTSYEQYF	TGTGCCAGCAGCCAAGGCGGACAAACCTCCTACGAGCAGTACTTC
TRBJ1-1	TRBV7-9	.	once	CASSLLVTADLNTEAFF	TGTGCCAGCAGCTTATTGGTAACAGCCGATCTGAACACTGAAGCTTTCTTT
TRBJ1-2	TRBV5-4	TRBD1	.	CASSRETGSDYGYTF	TGTGCCAGCAGCAGGGAGACAGGGTCCGACTATGGCTACACCTTC
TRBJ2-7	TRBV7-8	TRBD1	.	CASSPTQGARNEQYF	TGTGCCAGCAGTCCGACACAGGGGGCTAGGAACGAGCAGTACTTC
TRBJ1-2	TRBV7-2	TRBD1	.	CASSLGGQGPIGYTF	TGTGCCAGCAGCTTAGGTGGACAGGGGCCCATTGGCTACACCTTC
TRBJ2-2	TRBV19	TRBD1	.	CASSETGAPGELFF	TGTGCCAGTAGTGAGACAGGGGCCCCCGGGGAGCTGTTTTTT
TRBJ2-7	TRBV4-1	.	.	CASSQEPRTAPTYEQYF	TGCGCCAGCAGCCAAGAGCCCCGGACAGCACCCACCTACGAGCAGTACTTC
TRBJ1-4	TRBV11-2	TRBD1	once	CASSAIDRGLGEKLFF	TGTGCCAGCAGCGCAATAGACAGGGGGCTGGGTGAAAAACTGTTTTTT
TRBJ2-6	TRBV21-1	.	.	CASSKARDRAYSGANVLTF	TGTGCCAGCAGCAAAGCGCGGGACAGGGCTTATTCTGGGGCCAACGTCCTGACTTTC
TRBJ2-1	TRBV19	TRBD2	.	CASSLTSGGYNEQFF	TGTGCCAGTAGTCTAACTAGCGGGGGCTACAATGAGCAGTTCTTC
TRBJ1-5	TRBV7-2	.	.	CASSFLSTGQPQHF	TGTGCCAGCAGCTTCCTATCGACGGGACAGCCCCAGCATTTT
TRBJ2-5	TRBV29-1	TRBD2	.	CSVDGTSGARYQETQYF	TGCAGCGTTGATGGGACTAGCGGGGCTAGGTACCAAGAGACCCAGTACTTC
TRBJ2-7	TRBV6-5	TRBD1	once	CASRPGQSYEQYF	TGTGCCAGCAGACCGGGACAGAGCTACGAGCAGTACTTC
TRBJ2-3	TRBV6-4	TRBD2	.	CASRAASGGTDTQYF	TGTGCCAGCAGGGCTGCTAGCGGGGGGACAGATACGCAGTATTTT
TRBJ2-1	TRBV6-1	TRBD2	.	CASSDGGSWVNEQFF	TGTGCCAGCAGTGACGGCGGGAGCTGGGTAAATGAGCAGTTCTTC
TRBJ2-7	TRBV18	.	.	CASSLGGEQYF	TGTGCCAGCTCCCTCGGCGGCGAGCAGTACTTC
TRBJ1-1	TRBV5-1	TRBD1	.	CASSPGQYEAFF	TGCGCCAGCAGCCCGGGACAGTATGAAGCTTTCTTT
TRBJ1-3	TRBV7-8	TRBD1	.	CASSLGTGTRGNTIYF	TGTGCCAGCAGCCTCGGGACAGGGACTCGTGGAAACACCATATATTTT
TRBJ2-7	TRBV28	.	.	CASSFPGNSYEQYF	TGTGCCAGCAGTTTTCCAGGAAACTCCTACGAGCAGTACTTC
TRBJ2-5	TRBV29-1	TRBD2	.	CSATSGQETQYF	TGCAGCGCGACTAGCGGACAAGAGACCCAGTACTTC
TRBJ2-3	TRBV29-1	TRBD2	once	CSVEAGVSDTQYF	TGCAGCGTTGAGGCGGGAGTGTCAGATACGCAGTATTTT
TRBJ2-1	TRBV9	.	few	CASTRQASSGYNEQFF	TGTGCCAGCACTAGACAGGCTAGCAGTGGTTACAATGAGCAGTTCTTC
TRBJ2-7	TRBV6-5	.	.	CASRWGDGEQYF	TGTGCCAGCAGATGGGGGGACGGCGAGCAGTACTTC
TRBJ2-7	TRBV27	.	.	CASSLWAEDYEQYF	TGTGCCAGCAGTTTATGGGCAGAAGATTACGAGCAGTACTTC
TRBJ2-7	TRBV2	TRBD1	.	CASSQGAHEQYF	TGTGCCAGCAGTCAGGGGGCTCACGAGCAGTACTTC
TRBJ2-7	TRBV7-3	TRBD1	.	CASSPGQNEQYF	TGTGCCAGCAGCCCGGGACAGAACGAGCAGTACTTC
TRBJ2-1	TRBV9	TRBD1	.	CASSTAGTGGQSEQFF	TGTGCCAGCAGCACAGCCGGGACAGGGGGTCAAAGTGAGCAGTTCTTC
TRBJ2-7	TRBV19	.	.	CASSYGDSRYEQYF	TGTGCCAGCAGCTATGGGGACTCCAGGTACGAGCAGTACTTC
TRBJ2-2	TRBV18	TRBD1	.	CASSRSGGGGSTGELFF	TGTGCCAGCTCACGATCAGGGGGCGGAGGGAGCACCGGGGAGCTGTTTTTT
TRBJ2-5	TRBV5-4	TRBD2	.	CASSLTSEAQETQYF	TGTGCCAGCAGCTTGACTAGCGAGGCTCAAGAGACCCAGTACTTC